This TCR beta chain stems from a study of shared clonotypes between healthy human individuals. This clone was seen more than once but under ten times. Germline values: CDR1 SGHDN, CDR2 FVKESK. Trimming shortened V by 0 bases and J by 6 bases, and 15 bases separated the two germline ends. The CDR3 runs 15 residues. Clones were sequenced by immunoSEQ multiplex PCR, and TCRdb holds only the in-frame ones, with some missing. The table records roughly 220,000 clones, over 50% of them present only once. The source material was memory CD4+ T cells sorted from blood. Noted subset: CD45RA-negative fraction. V and J are TRBV14 and TRBJ2-7, with unresolved D. The clonotype was recovered from a man under 40 in good health. The CDR3 coding sequence is TGTGCCAGCAGCCAAGAAAGACCTCCTTTGGGCGAGCAGTACTTC. Translated: CASSQERPPLGEQYF.